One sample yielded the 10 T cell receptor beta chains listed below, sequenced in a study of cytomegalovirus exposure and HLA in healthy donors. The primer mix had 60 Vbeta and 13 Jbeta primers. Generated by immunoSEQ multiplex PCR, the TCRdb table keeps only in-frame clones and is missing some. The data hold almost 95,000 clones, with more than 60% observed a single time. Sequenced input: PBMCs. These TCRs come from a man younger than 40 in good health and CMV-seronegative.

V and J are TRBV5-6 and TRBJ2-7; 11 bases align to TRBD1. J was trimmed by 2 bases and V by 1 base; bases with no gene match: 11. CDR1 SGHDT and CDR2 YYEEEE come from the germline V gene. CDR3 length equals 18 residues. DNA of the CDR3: TGTGCCAGCAGCTTGTTTATAGGGGGGACAGGGGGTACCTACGAGCAGTACTTC. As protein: CASSLFIGGTGGTYEQYF.

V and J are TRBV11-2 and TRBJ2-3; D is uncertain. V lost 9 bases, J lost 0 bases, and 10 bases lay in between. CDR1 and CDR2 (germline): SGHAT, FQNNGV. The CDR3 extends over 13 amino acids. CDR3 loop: CASEGGSTDTQYF. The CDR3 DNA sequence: TGTGCCAGTGAAGGCGGAAGCACAGATACGCAGTATTTT. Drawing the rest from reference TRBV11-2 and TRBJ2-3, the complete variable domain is EAGVAQSPRYKIIEKRQSVAFWCNPISGHATLYWYQQILGQGPKLLIQFQNNGVVDDSQLPKDRFSAERLKGVDSTLKIQPAKLEDSAVYLCASEGGSTDTQYFGPGTRLTVL.

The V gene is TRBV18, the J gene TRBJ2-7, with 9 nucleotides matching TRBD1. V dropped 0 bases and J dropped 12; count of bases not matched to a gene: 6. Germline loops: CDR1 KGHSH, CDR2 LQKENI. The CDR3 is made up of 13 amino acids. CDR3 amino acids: CASSPPRGQGLYF. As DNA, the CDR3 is TGTGCCAGCTCACCACCGAGAGGACAGGGGCTGTACTTC. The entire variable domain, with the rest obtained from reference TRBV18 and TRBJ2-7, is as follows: NAGVMQNPRHLVRRRGQEARLRCSPMKGHSHVYWYRQLPEEGLKFMVYLQKENIIDESGMPKERFSAEFPKEGPSILRIQQVVRGDSAAYFCASSPPRGQGLYFGPGTRLTVT.

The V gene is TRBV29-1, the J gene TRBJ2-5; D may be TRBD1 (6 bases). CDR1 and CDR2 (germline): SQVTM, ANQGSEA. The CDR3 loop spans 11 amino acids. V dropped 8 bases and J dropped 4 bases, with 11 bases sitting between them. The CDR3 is CSHRTVETQYF. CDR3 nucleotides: TGCAGCCATAGGACAGTAGAGACCCAGTACTTC.

The CDR3 protein is CASRKEGGWMDTQYF. CDR3 nucleotides: TGTGCCAGCAGGAAGGAGGGGGGGTGGATGGATACGCAGTATTTT. The gene calls are TRBV2 and TRBJ2-3; possible D gene TRBD2, 7 bases. CDR1 is SNHLY and CDR2 is FYNNEI in the germline V gene. The CDR3 is 15 amino acids. Trimming took off 6 bases at V and 6 bases at J, with 19 bases between the two ends.

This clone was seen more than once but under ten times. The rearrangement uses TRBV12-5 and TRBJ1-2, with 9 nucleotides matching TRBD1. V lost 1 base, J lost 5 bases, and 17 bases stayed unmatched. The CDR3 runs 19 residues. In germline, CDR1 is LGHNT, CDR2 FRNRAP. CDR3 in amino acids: CASGLGWDREAQGWYGYTF. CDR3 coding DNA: TGTGCTAGTGGTTTGGGCTGGGACAGGGAGGCTCAGGGGTGGTATGGCTACACCTTC. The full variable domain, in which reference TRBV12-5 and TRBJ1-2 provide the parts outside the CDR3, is DARVTQTPRHKVTEMGQEVTMRCQPILGHNTVFWYRQTMMQGLELLAYFRNRAPLDDSGMPKDRFSAEMPDATLATLKIQPSEPRDSAVYFCASGLGWDREAQGWYGYTFGSGTRLTVV.

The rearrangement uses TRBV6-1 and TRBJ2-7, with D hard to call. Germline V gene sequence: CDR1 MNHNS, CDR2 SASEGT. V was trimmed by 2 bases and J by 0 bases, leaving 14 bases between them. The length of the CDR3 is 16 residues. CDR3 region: CASSEPGWSPSYEQYF. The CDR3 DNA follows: TGTGCCAGCAGTGAACCCGGGTGGTCCCCCTCCTACGAGCAGTACTTC.

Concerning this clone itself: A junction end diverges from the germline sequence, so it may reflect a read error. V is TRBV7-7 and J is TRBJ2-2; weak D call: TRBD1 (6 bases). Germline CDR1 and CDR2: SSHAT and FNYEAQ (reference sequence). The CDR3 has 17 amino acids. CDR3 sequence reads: CASSLLDRPRSAGELFF. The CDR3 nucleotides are TGTGCTAGCAGCTTATTGGACAGACCTCGATCCGCCGGGGAGCTGTTTTTT.

In nucleotides, the CDR3 is TGTGCCAGCAGCCTAAGGTTACAGGAAGACAATGAGCAGTTCTTC. It is translated as CASSLRLQEDNEQFF. The chain employs TRBV7-9 and TRBJ2-1, with a possible D match to TRBD1 (5 bases). The CDR3 loop spans 15 amino acids. The germline V gene encodes CDR1 SEHNR and CDR2 FQNEAQ (reference sequence). Trimming stripped 5 bases from V and 5 bases from J, with 16 bases between.

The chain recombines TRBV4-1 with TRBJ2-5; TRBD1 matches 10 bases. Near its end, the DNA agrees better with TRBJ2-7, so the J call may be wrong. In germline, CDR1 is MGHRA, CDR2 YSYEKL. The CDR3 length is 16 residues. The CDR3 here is CASSQAPGQGINEQYF. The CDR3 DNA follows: TGCGCCAGCAGCCAAGCACCGGGACAGGGGATCAACGAGCAGTACTTC.